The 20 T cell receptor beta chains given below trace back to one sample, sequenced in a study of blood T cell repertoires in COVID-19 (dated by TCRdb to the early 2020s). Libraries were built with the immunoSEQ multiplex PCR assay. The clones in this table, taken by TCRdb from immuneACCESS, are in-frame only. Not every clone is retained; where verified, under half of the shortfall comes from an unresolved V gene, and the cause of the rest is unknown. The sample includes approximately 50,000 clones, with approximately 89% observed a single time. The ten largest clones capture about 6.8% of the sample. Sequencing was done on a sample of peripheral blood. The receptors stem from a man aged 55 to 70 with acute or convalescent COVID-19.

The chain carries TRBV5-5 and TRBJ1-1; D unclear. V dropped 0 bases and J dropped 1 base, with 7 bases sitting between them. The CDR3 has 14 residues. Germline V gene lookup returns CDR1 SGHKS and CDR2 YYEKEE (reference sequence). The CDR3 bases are TGTGCCAGCAGCTTGGCTCGGGGGAACACTGAAGCTTTCTTT. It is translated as CASSLARGNTEAFF.

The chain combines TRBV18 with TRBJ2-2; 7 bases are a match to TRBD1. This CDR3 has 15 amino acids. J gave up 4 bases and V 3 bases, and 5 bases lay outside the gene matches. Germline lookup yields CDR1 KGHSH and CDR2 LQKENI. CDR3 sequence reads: CASSPQTGSTGELFF. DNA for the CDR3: TGTGCCAGCTCACCTCAGACAGGGAGCACCGGGGAGCTGTTTTTT.

DNA for the CDR3: TGCGCCAGCAGCCTAACAGGGGAAGGCACTGAAGCTTTCTTT. This sequence encodes CASSLTGEGTEAFF. The V call is TRBV5-1, the J call TRBJ1-1; the match to TRBD1 covers 7 bases. CDR1 is SGHRS, CDR2 YFSETQ, per germline. This CDR3 spans 14 amino acids. J was trimmed by 4 bases and V by 4 bases; bases with no gene match: 7.

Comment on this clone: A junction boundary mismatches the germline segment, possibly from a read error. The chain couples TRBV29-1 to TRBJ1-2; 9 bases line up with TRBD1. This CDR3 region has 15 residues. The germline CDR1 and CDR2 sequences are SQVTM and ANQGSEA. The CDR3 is CSVEEGTGFVYGYTF. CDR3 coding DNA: TGCAGCGTCGAAGAAGGGACAGGGTTTGTGTATGGCTACACCTTC. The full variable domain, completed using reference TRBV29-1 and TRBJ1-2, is SAVISQKPSRDICQRGTSLTIQCQVDSQVTMMFWYRQQPGQSLTLIATANQGSEATYESGFVIDKFPISRPNLTFSTLTVSNMSPEDSSIYLCSVEEGTGFVYGYTFGSGTRLTVV.

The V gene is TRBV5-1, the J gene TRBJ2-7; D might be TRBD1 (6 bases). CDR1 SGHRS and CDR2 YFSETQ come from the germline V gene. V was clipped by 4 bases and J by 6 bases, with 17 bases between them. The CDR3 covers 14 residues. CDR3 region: CASSPRDNPPEQYF. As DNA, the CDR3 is TGCGCCAGCAGCCCCCGGGACAACCCTCCCGAGCAGTACTTC.

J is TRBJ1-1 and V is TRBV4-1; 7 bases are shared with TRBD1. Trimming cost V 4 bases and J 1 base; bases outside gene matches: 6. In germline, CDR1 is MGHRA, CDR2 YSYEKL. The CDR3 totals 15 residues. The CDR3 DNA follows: TGCGCCAGCAGCCGGACAGGACCTCCGAACACTGAAGCTTTCTTT. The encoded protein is CASSRTGPPNTEAFF.

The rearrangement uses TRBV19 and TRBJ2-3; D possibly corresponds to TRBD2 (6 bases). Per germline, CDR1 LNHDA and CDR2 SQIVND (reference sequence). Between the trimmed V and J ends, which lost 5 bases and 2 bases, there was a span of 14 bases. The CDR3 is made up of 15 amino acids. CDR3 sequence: CASSPGVTNTDTQYF. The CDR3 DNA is TGTGCCAGTAGTCCGGGAGTGACTAACACAGATACGCAGTATTTT.

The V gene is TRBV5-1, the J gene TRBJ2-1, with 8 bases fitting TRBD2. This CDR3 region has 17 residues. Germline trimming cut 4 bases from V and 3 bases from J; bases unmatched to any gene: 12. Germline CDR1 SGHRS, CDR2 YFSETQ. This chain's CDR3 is CASSIGSGSLFYNEQFF. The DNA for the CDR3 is TGCGCCAGCAGCATCGGGAGCGGGAGCTTATTCTACAATGAGCAGTTCTTC.

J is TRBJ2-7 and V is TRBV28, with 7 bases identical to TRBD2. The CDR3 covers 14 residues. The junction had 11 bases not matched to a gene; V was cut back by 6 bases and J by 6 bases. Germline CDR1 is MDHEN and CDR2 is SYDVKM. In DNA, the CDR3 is TGTGCCAGCAGCCTCCGGGCGGGAGAAAGCGAGCAGTACTTC. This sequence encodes CASSLRAGESEQYF.

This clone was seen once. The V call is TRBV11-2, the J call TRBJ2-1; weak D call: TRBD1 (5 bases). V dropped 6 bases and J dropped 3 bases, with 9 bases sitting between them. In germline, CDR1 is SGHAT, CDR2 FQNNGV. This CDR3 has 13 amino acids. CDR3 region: CASRVTGYNEQFF. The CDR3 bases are TGTGCCAGCAGGGTAACAGGCTACAATGAGCAGTTCTTC.

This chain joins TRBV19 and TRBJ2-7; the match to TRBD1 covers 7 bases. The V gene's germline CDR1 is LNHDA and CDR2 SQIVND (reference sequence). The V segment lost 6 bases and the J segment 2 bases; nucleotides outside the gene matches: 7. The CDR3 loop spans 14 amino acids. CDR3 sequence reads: CASSPGTETYEQYF. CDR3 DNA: TGTGCCAGTAGCCCCGGGACAGAGACCTACGAGCAGTACTTC.

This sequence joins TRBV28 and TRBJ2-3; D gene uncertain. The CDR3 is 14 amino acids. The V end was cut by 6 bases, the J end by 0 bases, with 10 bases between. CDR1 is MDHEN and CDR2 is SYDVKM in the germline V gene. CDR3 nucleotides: TGTGCCAGCAGAACCAGACACAGCACAGATACGCAGTATTTT. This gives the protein CASRTRHSTDTQYF.

CDR3 loop: CATSDGTGRNQPQHF. The CDR3 region has the DNA TGTGCCACCAGTGATGGGACAGGACGCAATCAGCCCCAGCATTTT. The rearrangement joins TRBV24-1 to TRBJ1-5; 8 nucleotides agree with TRBD1. V lost 3 bases to trimming and J lost 2 bases; unmatched junction nucleotides: 2. This CDR3 has 15 residues. Germline assignment: CDR1 KGHDR and CDR2 SFDVKD.

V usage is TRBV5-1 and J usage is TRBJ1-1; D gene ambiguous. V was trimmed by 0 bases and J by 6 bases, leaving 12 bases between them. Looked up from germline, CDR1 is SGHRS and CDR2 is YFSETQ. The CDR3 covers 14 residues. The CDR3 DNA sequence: TGCGCCAGCAGCTTGGAGGCGGGGTTCGCTGAAGCTTTCTTT. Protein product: CASSLEAGFAEAFF. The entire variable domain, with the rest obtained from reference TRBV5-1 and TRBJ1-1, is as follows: KAGVTQTPRYLIKTRGQQVTLSCSPISGHRSVSWYQQTPGQGLQFLFEYFSETQRNKGNFPGRFSGRQFSNSRSEMNVSTLELGDSALYLCASSLEAGFAEAFFGQGTRLTVV.

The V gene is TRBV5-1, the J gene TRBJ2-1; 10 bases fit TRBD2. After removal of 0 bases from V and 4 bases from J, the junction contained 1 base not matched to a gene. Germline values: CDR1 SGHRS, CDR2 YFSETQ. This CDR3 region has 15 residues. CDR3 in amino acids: CASSLELAGYNEQFF. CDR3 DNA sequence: TGCGCCAGCAGCTTGGAACTAGCGGGGTACAATGAGCAGTTCTTC.

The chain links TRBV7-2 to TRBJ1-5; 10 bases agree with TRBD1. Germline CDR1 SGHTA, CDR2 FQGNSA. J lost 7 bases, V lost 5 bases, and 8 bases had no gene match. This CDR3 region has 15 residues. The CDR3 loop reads CASSPRTGGHQPQHF. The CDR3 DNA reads TGTGCCAGCAGCCCCAGGACAGGGGGGCACCAGCCCCAGCATTTT.

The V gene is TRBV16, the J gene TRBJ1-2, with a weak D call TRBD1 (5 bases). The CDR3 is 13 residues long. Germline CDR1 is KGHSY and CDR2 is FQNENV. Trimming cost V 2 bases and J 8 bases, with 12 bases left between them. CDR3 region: CASSQRRGNGYTF. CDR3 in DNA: TGTGCCAGCAGCCAAAGGAGGGGTAACGGCTACACCTTC.

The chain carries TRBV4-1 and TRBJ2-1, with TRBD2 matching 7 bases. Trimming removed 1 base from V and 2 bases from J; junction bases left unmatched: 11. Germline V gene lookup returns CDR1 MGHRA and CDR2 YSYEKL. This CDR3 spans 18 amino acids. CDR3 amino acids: CASSQAVIRTRTYNEQFF. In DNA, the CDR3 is TGCGCCAGCAGCCAAGCGGTCATCAGGACTAGAACCTACAATGAGCAGTTCTTC.

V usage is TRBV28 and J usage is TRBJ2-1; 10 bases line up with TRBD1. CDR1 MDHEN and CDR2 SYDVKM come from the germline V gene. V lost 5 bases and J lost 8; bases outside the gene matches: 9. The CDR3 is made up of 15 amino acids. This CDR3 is CASSLTGGPWDEQFF. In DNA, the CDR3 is TGTGCCAGCAGTCTGACAGGGGGCCCCTGGGATGAGCAGTTCTTC.

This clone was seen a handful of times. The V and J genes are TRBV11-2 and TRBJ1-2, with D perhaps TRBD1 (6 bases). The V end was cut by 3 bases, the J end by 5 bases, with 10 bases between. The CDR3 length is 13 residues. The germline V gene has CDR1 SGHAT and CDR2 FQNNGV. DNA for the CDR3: TGTGCCAGCAGCTTTTCAGGGGTGTATGGCTACACCTTC. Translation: CASSFSGVYGYTF.